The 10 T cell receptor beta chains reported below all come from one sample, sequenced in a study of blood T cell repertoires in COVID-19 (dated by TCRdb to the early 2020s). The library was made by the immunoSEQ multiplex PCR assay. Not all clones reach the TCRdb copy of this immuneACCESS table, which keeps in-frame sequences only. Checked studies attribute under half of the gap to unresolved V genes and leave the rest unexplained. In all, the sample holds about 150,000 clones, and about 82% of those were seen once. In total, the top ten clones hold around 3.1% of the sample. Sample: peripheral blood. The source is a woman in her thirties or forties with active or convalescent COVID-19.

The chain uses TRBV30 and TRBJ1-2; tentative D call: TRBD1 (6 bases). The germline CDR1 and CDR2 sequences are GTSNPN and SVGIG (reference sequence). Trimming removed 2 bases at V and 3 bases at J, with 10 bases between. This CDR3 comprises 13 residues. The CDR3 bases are TGTGCCTGGAGTTTTCACAGGGACTATGGCTACACCTTC. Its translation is CAWSFHRDYGYTF.

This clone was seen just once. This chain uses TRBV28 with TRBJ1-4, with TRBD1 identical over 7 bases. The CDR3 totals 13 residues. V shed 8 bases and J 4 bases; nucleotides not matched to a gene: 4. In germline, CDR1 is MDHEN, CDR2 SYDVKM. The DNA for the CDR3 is TGTGCCAGCTATAACAGGGGTAATGAAAAACTGTTTTTT. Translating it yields CASYNRGNEKLFF.

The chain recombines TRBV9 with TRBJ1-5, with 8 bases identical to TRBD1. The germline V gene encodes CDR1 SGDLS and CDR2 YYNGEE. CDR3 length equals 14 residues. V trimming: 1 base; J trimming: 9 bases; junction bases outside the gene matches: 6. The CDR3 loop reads CASSVTGGGWPQHF. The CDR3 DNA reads TGTGCCAGCAGCGTAACAGGGGGGGGCTGGCCCCAGCATTTT.

CDR3 residues: CASSQDWASGSSYNEQFF. In DNA, the CDR3 is TGCGCCAGCAGCCAAGATTGGGCTAGCGGCAGCTCCTACAATGAGCAGTTCTTC. The V call is TRBV4-3, the J call TRBJ2-1; 7 bases line up with TRBD2. Trimming at V came to 0 bases and at J to 0 bases, leaving 8 bases not matched to a gene. The CDR3 runs to 18 residues. Germline V gene lookup returns CDR1 LGHNA and CDR2 YSLEER.

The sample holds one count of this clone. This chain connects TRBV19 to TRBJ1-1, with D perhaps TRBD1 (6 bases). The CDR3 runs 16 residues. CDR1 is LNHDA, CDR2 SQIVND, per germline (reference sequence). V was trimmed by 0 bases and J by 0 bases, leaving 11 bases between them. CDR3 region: CASSIDSTGLNTEAFF. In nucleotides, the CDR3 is TGTGCCAGTAGTATAGATTCGACAGGACTGAACACTGAAGCTTTCTTT. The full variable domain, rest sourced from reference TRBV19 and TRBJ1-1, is DGGITQSPKYLFRKEGQNVTLSCEQNLNHDAMYWYRQDPGQGLRLIYYSQIVNDFQKGDIAEGYSVSREKKESFPLTVTSAQKNPTAFYLCASSIDSTGLNTEAFFGQGTRLTVV.

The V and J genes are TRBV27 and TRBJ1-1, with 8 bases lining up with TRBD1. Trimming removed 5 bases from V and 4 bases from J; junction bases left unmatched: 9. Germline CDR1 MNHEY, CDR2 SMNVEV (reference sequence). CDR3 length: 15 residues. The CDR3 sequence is CASSKQQGVGTEAFF. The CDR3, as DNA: TGTGCCAGCAGTAAACAACAGGGGGTAGGCACTGAAGCTTTCTTT.

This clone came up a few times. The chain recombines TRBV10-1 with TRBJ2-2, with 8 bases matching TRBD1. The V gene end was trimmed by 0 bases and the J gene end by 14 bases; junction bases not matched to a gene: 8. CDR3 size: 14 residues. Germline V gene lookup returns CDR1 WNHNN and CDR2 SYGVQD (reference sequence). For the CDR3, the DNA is TGCGCCAGCAGTGAGTCCGAGCAGGGGGCGGACCTGTTTTTT. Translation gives CASSESEQGADLFF.

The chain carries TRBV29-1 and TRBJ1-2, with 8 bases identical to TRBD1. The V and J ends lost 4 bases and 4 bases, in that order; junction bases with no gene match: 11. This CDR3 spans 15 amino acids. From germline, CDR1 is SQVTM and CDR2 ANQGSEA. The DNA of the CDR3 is TGCAGCGTTGCGGATGGACAGGGCGCCCCCTATGGCTACACCTTC. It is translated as CSVADGQGAPYGYTF.

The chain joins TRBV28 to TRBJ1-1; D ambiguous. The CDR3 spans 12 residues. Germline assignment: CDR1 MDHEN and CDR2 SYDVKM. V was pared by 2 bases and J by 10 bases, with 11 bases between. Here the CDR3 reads CASSLGPGAAFF. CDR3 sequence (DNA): TGTGCCAGCAGTTTAGGGCCAGGCGCAGCTTTCTTT.

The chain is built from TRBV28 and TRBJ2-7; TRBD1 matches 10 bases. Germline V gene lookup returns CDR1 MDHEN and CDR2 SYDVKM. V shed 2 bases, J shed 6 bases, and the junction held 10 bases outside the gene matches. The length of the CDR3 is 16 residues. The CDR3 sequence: CASSLPMGQGTAEQYF. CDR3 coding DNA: TGTGCCAGCAGTTTACCCATGGGACAGGGGACCGCCGAGCAGTACTTC.